This TCR beta chain was documented in a study of tumor-infiltrating lymphocytes in oesophageal squamous cell carcinoma. This clonotype was counted between two and nine times. TCRdb analysed the PCR reads with MiXCR anew, one entry per CDR3 protein. The sample consists of 15,000 to 20,000 distinct CDR3 sequences, roughly 46% of them appearing once. This CDR3 has 12 residues. V lost 2 bases, J lost 6 bases, and 7 bases lay in between. The germline V gene encodes CDR1 SEHNR and CDR2 FQNEAQ (reference sequence). The specimen sequenced was blood. This sequence joins TRBV7-9 and TRBJ1-2; D unclear. This TCR was recovered from a female donor with esophageal squamous cell carcinoma. The CDR3: CASSLSGDGYTF. The CDR3 nucleotides are TGTGCCAGCAGCTTAAGTGGAGATGGCTACACCTTC.